This TCR beta chain was recovered during a study of beta chain features in type 1 diabetes. TCRB transcripts that were expressed got sequenced, as all of the isolated RNA had been reverse transcribed. Only in-frame clones appear in the TCRdb table, and some are missing; sequencing was by immunoSEQ multiplex PCR. Among around 140,000 clones listed, 8% to 13% were seen once. The sequence was obtained from a man aged 18 to 29 in good health. The sequenced sample consisted of naive CD4+ T cells from blood.

The CDR3 reads CASSYDRGTGYTF. In nucleotides, the CDR3 is TGTGCCAGCAGTTATGACAGGGGGACTGGCTACACCTTC. This rearrangement joins TRBV6-5 to TRBJ1-2, with TRBD1 identical over 9 bases. This CDR3 region has 13 residues. V lost 3 bases and J lost 7; bases outside the gene matches: 3. CDR1 and CDR2 from the germline V gene are MNHEY and SVGAGI.